The rows below give T cell receptor beta chains drawn from one sample of a study of blood T cell repertoires in COVID-19. Sequencing used immunoSEQ multiplex PCR; TCRdb keeps in-frame clones, though not all of them. This sample carries tens of thousands of clones, roughly 88% of them seen once, and the ten largest clones take about 15%. Sequencing was performed on peripheral blood. The source of these receptors is a human donor in a cohort sampled during active COVID-19. The CDR3 runs from the conserved cysteine through the conserved F or W. D genes are given only for firm matches. Clone size is not always given. Where it is, it says once, few, many or a class for expanded clones.

d_gene: NA; len: 16; v_gene: TRBV5-6; j_gene: TRBJ1-5; abundance: NA; CDR3aa: CASSWGRGASNQPQHF; CDR3nt: TGTGCCAGCAGTTGGGGGCGGGGGGCTAGTAATCAGCCCCAGCATTTT
d_gene: NA; len: 13; v_gene: TRBV2; j_gene: TRBJ2-5; abundance: NA; CDR3aa: CASSWGRQETQYF; CDR3nt: TGTGCCAGCAGCTGGGGCAGGCAAGAGACCCAGTACTTC
d_gene: NA; len: 14; v_gene: TRBV19; j_gene: TRBJ1-2; abundance: NA; CDR3aa: CASKYPQRDYGYTF; CDR3nt: TGTGCCAGTAAATATCCTCAGCGGGACTATGGCTACACCTTC
d_gene: TRBD1; len: 16; v_gene: TRBV5-1; j_gene: TRBJ2-2; abundance: NA; CDR3aa: CASSLPGQASTGELFF; CDR3nt: TGCGCCAGCAGCTTGCCGGGACAGGCCTCCACCGGGGAGCTGTTTTTT
d_gene: NA; len: 14; v_gene: TRBV7-9; j_gene: TRBJ1-1; abundance: NA; CDR3aa: CASSLDQGSTEAFF; CDR3nt: TGTGCCAGCAGCTTAGATCAGGGGAGCACTGAAGCTTTCTTT
d_gene: NA; len: 13; v_gene: TRBV19; j_gene: TRBJ1-1; abundance: NA; CDR3aa: CASSDTANTEAFF; CDR3nt: TGTGCCAGTAGCGATACAGCGAACACTGAAGCTTTCTTT
d_gene: NA; len: 16; v_gene: TRBV5-1; j_gene: TRBJ2-3; abundance: NA; CDR3aa: CASSLEGRGAADTQYF; CDR3nt: TGCGCCAGCAGCTTGGAGGGCAGGGGCGCCGCAGATACGCAGTATTTT
d_gene: NA; len: 14; v_gene: TRBV5-1; j_gene: TRBJ2-3; abundance: NA; CDR3aa: CASSLEAATDTQYF; CDR3nt: TGCGCCAGCAGCTTGGAAGCGGCCACAGATACGCAGTATTTT
d_gene: NA; len: 13; v_gene: TRBV7-9; j_gene: TRBJ1-2; abundance: NA; CDR3aa: CASSLGTGYGYTF; CDR3nt: TGTGCCAGCAGCTTAGGCACAGGATATGGCTACACCTTC
d_gene: TRBD2; len: 13; v_gene: TRBV4-2; j_gene: TRBJ2-3; abundance: NA; CDR3aa: CASSLAGGLEQYF; CDR3nt: TGTGCCAGCAGCCTAGCGGGGGGGCTGGAGCAGTATTTT
d_gene: TRBD1; len: 16; v_gene: TRBV27; j_gene: TRBJ1-2; abundance: NA; CDR3aa: CASSSTHLQGEYGYTF; CDR3nt: TGTGCCAGCAGTTCAACCCATCTTCAGGGGGAATATGGCTACACCTTC
d_gene: NA; len: 13; v_gene: TRBV7-2; j_gene: TRBJ1-1; abundance: NA; CDR3aa: CASSFRGYTEAFF; CDR3nt: TGTGCCAGCAGCTTTAGGGGATACACTGAAGCTTTCTTT
d_gene: NA; len: 13; v_gene: TRBV21-1; j_gene: TRBJ1-4; abundance: NA; CDR3aa: CASSKPLREKLFF; CDR3nt: TGTGCCAGCAGCAAACCGCTACGGGAAAAACTGTTTTTT
d_gene: TRBD1; len: 14; v_gene: TRBV18; j_gene: TRBJ2-7; abundance: NA; CDR3aa: CASSPAGGNYEQYF; CDR3nt: TGTGCCAGCTCACCGGCAGGGGGCAACTACGAGCAGTACTTC
d_gene: TRBD2; len: 16; v_gene: TRBV6-5; j_gene: TRBJ2-5; abundance: NA; CDR3aa: CASSYGTSGGGETQYF; CDR3nt: TGTGCCAGCAGTTACGGGACTAGCGGGGGGGGAGAGACCCAGTACTTC
d_gene: NA; len: 14; v_gene: TRBV6-5; j_gene: TRBJ1-1; abundance: NA; CDR3aa: CASSPRTASVGAFF; CDR3nt: TGTGCCAGCAGTCCGAGGACAGCTTCAGTAGGAGCTTTCTTT
d_gene: NA; len: 14; v_gene: TRBV27; j_gene: TRBJ1-5; abundance: once; CDR3aa: CASSFGRSNQPQHF; CDR3nt: TGTGCCAGCAGTTTCGGTCGGAGCAATCAGCCCCAGCATTTT
d_gene: TRBD2; len: 18; v_gene: TRBV5-1; j_gene: TRBJ2-3; abundance: NA; CDR3aa: CASSFLPTTSGSTDTQYF; CDR3nt: TGCGCCAGCAGCTTCTTACCAACAACTAGCGGGAGCACAGATACGCAGTATTTT
d_gene: TRBD2; len: 14; v_gene: TRBV6-2/TRBV6-3; j_gene: TRBJ2-7; abundance: NA; CDR3aa: CASSRGVPHTEQYF; CDR3nt: TGTGCCAGCAGCCGGGGGGTCCCCCACACCGAGCAGTACTTC
d_gene: TRBD1; len: 13; v_gene: TRBV5-6; j_gene: TRBJ2-1; abundance: NA; CDR3aa: CASSPGQEFGQFF; CDR3nt: TGTGCCAGCAGCCCGGGACAGGAGTTTGGGCAGTTCTTC
d_gene: NA; len: 16; v_gene: TRBV7-2; j_gene: TRBJ2-3; abundance: NA; CDR3aa: CASSPTGLGITDTQYF; CDR3nt: TGTGCCAGCAGCCCGACGGGACTGGGAATCACAGATACGCAGTATTTT
d_gene: TRBD1; len: 14; v_gene: TRBV27; j_gene: TRBJ1-1; abundance: NA; CDR3aa: CASSGDRANTEAFF; CDR3nt: TGTGCCAGCAGCGGGGACAGGGCGAACACTGAAGCTTTCTTT
d_gene: TRBD1; len: 15; v_gene: TRBV7-2; j_gene: TRBJ2-2; abundance: NA; CDR3aa: CASSSRDREGGELFF; CDR3nt: TGTGCCAGCAGCTCCCGGGACAGGGAAGGCGGGGAGCTGTTTTTT
d_gene: NA; len: 14; v_gene: TRBV5-5; j_gene: TRBJ2-3; abundance: NA; CDR3aa: CASSLRQSTDTQYF; CDR3nt: TGTGCCAGCAGCCTTCGACAGAGCACAGATACGCAGTATTTT
d_gene: NA; len: 13; v_gene: TRBV27; j_gene: TRBJ1-2; abundance: NA; CDR3aa: CASSLSGSYGYTF; CDR3nt: TGTGCCAGCAGTTTATCAGGGAGCTATGGCTACACCTTC
d_gene: NA; len: 15; v_gene: TRBV11-2; j_gene: TRBJ2-7; abundance: NA; CDR3aa: CASSQMTGGAYEQYF; CDR3nt: TGTGCCAGCAGCCAGATGACAGGTGGTGCCTACGAGCAGTACTTC
d_gene: TRBD1; len: 18; v_gene: TRBV3-1/TRBV3-2; j_gene: TRBJ1-5; abundance: NA; CDR3aa: CASSQRTGVRGNNQPQHF; CDR3nt: TGTGCCAGCAGCCAACGGACAGGGGTAAGGGGTAACAATCAGCCCCAGCATTTT
d_gene: TRBD1; len: 19; v_gene: TRBV5-4; j_gene: TRBJ2-5; abundance: once; CDR3aa: CASSRGSLEVRGLGETQYF; CDR3nt: TGTGCCAGCAGCCGGGGCAGCTTGGAGGTCAGGGGGCTTGGAGAGACCCAGTACTTC
d_gene: NA; len: 13; v_gene: TRBV4-1; j_gene: TRBJ2-3; abundance: NA; CDR3aa: CASSQTSTDTQYF; CDR3nt: TGCGCCAGCAGCCAGACTAGCACAGATACGCAGTATTTT
d_gene: NA; len: 13; v_gene: TRBV19; j_gene: TRBJ1-4; abundance: NA; CDR3aa: CASSSVRNEKLFF; CDR3nt: TGTGCCAGTAGTTCTGTCCGTAATGAAAAACTGTTTTTT
d_gene: TRBD2; len: 17; v_gene: TRBV18; j_gene: TRBJ2-7; abundance: NA; CDR3aa: CASSPLRGSGKGYEQYF; CDR3nt: TGTGCCAGCTCACCCCTGAGGGGTAGCGGGAAGGGTTACGAGCAGTACTTC
d_gene: TRBD1; len: 16; v_gene: TRBV2; j_gene: TRBJ1-2; abundance: NA; CDR3aa: CASSEIDRGPPNGYTF; CDR3nt: TGTGCCAGCAGTGAAATCGACAGGGGGCCACCAAATGGCTACACCTTC
d_gene: TRBD1; len: 13; v_gene: TRBV19; j_gene: TRBJ2-7; abundance: NA; CDR3aa: CASSPGQTYEQYF; CDR3nt: TGTGCCAGTAGCCCGGGACAGACCTACGAGCAGTACTTC
d_gene: NA; len: 13; v_gene: TRBV18; j_gene: TRBJ2-7; abundance: NA; CDR3aa: CASSPMPEHEQYF; CDR3nt: TGTGCCAGCTCACCCATGCCGGAGCACGAGCAGTACTTC
d_gene: NA; len: 15; v_gene: TRBV3-1/TRBV3-2; j_gene: TRBJ2-3; abundance: NA; CDR3aa: CASSPYDLVTDTQYF; CDR3nt: TGTGCCAGCAGCCCATACGACTTGGTCACAGATACGCAGTATTTT
d_gene: NA; len: 15; v_gene: TRBV6-6; j_gene: TRBJ1-3; abundance: NA; CDR3aa: CASSYSDSGGNTIYF; CDR3nt: TGTGCCAGCAGTTACTCCGACAGTGGAGGAAACACCATATATTTT
d_gene: NA; len: 13; v_gene: TRBV6-5; j_gene: TRBJ1-2; abundance: NA; CDR3aa: CASSYATVYGYTF; CDR3nt: TGTGCCAGCAGTTACGCGACAGTCTATGGCTACACCTTC
d_gene: TRBD1; len: 14; v_gene: TRBV2; j_gene: TRBJ2-5; abundance: once; CDR3aa: CASRDRGQGETQYF; CDR3nt: TGTGCCAGCAGAGACCGAGGACAGGGCGAGACCCAGTACTTC
d_gene: TRBD1; len: 15; v_gene: TRBV9; j_gene: TRBJ1-6; abundance: NA; CDR3aa: CASSARQGSNSPLHF; CDR3nt: TGTGCCAGCAGCGCCCGACAGGGAAGTAATTCACCCCTCCACTTT
d_gene: NA; len: 15; v_gene: TRBV5-1; j_gene: TRBJ2-2; abundance: NA; CDR3aa: CASSSRTGGSGELFF; CDR3nt: TGCGCCAGCAGTAGCCGGACTGGCGGGTCCGGGGAGCTGTTTTTT
d_gene: NA; len: 15; v_gene: TRBV15; j_gene: TRBJ1-5; abundance: NA; CDR3aa: CATSRYRVSNQPQHF; CDR3nt: TGTGCCACCAGCAGATACAGGGTTAGCAATCAGCCCCAGCATTTT
d_gene: NA; len: 11; v_gene: TRBV30; j_gene: TRBJ2-1; abundance: NA; CDR3aa: CARTEYNEQFF; CDR3nt: TGTGCTAGGACAGAGTACAATGAGCAGTTCTTC
d_gene: TRBD2; len: 14; v_gene: TRBV5-8; j_gene: TRBJ2-1; abundance: NA; CDR3aa: CASSLTSGRREQFF; CDR3nt: TGTGCCAGCAGCTTGACTAGCGGGAGGCGTGAGCAGTTCTTC
d_gene: NA; len: 15; v_gene: TRBV19; j_gene: TRBJ2-2; abundance: NA; CDR3aa: CASSRRQGNTGELFF; CDR3nt: TGTGCCAGTAGTCGACGGCAGGGTAACACCGGGGAGCTGTTTTTT
d_gene: NA; len: 13; v_gene: TRBV5-4; j_gene: TRBJ2-1; abundance: NA; CDR3aa: CASSRTRYNEQFF; CDR3nt: TGTGCCAGCAGCCGAACTAGATACAATGAGCAGTTCTTC
d_gene: NA; len: 13; v_gene: TRBV5-4; j_gene: TRBJ1-1; abundance: NA; CDR3aa: CASSLDRNTEAFF; CDR3nt: TGTGCCAGCAGCTTGGATAGGAACACTGAAGCTTTCTTT
d_gene: TRBD2; len: 15; v_gene: TRBV7-2; j_gene: TRBJ2-3; abundance: NA; CDR3aa: CASSISGGGRDTQYF; CDR3nt: TGTGCCAGCAGCATCAGCGGGGGGGGGAGAGATACGCAGTATTTT
d_gene: NA; len: 15; v_gene: TRBV21-1; j_gene: TRBJ1-4; abundance: few; CDR3aa: CASSIRDRGGEKLFF; CDR3nt: TGTGCCAGCAGCATCCGGGACAGGGGCGGGGAAAAACTGTTTTTT
d_gene: NA; len: 13; v_gene: TRBV2; j_gene: TRBJ1-5; abundance: NA; CDR3aa: CASSPSSNQPQHF; CDR3nt: TGTGCCAGCAGCCCCTCCTCGAATCAGCCCCAGCATTTT
d_gene: NA; len: 15; v_gene: TRBV6-1; j_gene: TRBJ2-5; abundance: NA; CDR3aa: CASSEAWGRAETQYF; CDR3nt: TGTGCCAGCAGTGAAGCCTGGGGCAGGGCAGAGACCCAGTACTTC
d_gene: TRBD1; len: 14; v_gene: TRBV4-1; j_gene: TRBJ2-7; abundance: NA; CDR3aa: CASRGQGTTYEQYF; CDR3nt: TGCGCCAGCAGAGGACAGGGGACGACCTACGAGCAGTACTTC
d_gene: TRBD1; len: 13; v_gene: TRBV28; j_gene: TRBJ1-1; abundance: NA; CDR3aa: CASWDRGRTEAFF; CDR3nt: TGTGCCAGCTGGGACAGGGGGCGTACTGAAGCTTTCTTT
d_gene: NA; len: 14; v_gene: TRBV11-2; j_gene: TRBJ2-7; abundance: once; CDR3aa: CASSEYKELDEQYF; CDR3nt: TGTGCCAGCAGCGAATACAAGGAGTTGGACGAGCAGTACTTC
d_gene: TRBD2; len: 16; v_gene: TRBV6-6; j_gene: TRBJ2-2; abundance: NA; CDR3aa: CASSYSLGLPTGELFF; CDR3nt: TGTGCCAGCAGTTACTCTTTGGGACTACCGACCGGGGAGCTGTTTTTT